This TCR beta chain comes out of a study of cytomegalovirus exposure and HLA in healthy donors. This clone was found once. Germline CDR1 MDHEN, CDR2 SYDVKM. V was trimmed by 5 bases and J by 6 bases, leaving 19 bases between them. This CDR3 has 15 residues. Researchers ran the PCR with 60 Vbeta and 13 Jbeta primers. The data were produced by immunoSEQ multiplex PCR, yet TCRdb's version contains in-frame clones alone and is incomplete. The table has approximately 160,000 clones, roughly 80% seen once. This chain uses TRBV28 with TRBJ1-1, with D maybe TRBD1 (5 bases). This receptor was identified in a girl aged 5 to 17 in good health and CMV-seropositive. Material for sequencing was PBMCs. CDR3 residues: CASSLRSGVGAEAFF. CDR3 DNA sequence: TGTGCCAGCAGTCTTCGATCTGGGGTAGGGGCTGAAGCTTTCTTT.